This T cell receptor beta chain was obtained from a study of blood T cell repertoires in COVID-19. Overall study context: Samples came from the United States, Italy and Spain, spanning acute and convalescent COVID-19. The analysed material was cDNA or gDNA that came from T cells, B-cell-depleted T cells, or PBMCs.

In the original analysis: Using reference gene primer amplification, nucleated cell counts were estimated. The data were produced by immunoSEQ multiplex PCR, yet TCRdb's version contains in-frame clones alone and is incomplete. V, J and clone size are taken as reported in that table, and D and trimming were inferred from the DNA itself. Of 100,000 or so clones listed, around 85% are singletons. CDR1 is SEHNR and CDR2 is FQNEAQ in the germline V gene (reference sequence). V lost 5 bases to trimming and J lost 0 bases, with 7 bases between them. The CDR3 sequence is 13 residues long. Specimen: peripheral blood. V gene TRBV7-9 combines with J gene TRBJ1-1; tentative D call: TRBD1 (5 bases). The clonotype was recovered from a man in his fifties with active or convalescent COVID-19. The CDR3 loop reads CASSTTVNTEAFF. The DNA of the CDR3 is TGTGCCAGCAGCACGACAGTGAACACTGAAGCTTTCTTT. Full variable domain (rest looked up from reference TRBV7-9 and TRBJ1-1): DTGVSQNPRHKITKRGQNVTFRCDPISEHNRLYWYRQTLGQGPEFLTYFQNEAQLEKSRLLSDRFSAERPKGSFSTLEIQRTEQGDSAMYLCASSTTVNTEAFFGQGTRLTVV.